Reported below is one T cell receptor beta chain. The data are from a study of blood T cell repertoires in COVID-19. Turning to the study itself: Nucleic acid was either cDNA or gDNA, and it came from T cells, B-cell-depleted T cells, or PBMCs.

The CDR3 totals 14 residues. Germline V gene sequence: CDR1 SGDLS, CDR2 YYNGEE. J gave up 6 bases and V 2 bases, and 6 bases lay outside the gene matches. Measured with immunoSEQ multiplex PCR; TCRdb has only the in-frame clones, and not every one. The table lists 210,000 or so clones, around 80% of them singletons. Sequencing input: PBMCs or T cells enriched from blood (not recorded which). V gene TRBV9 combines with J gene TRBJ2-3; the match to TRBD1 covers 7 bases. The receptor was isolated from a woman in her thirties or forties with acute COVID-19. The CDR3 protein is CASSVDRVGDTQYF. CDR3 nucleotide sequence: TGTGCCAGCAGCGTTGACAGGGTAGGGGATACGCAGTATTTT.